This T cell receptor beta chain emerged from a study of T cells in Graves' hyperthyroidism and ophthalmopathy. The CDR3 regions of TCR beta were amplified from RNA transcripts. HTBI primers were the set used in a first-round RT-PCR of the TCR CDR3. TCRdb independently ran MiXCR on the multiplex PCR reads; one entry per CDR3 protein. This sample carries nearly 750,000 distinct CDR3 sequences, approximately 36% of them seen once, and the ten largest clones take more than 25%. This clonotype was seen more than once but under ten times. The J segment lost 4 bases and the V segment lost 2 bases, leaving 10 bases of the junction unmatched. Germline values: CDR1 MNHEY, CDR2 SVGAGI. The CDR3 extends over 16 amino acids.

The sequenced sample was blood. V gene TRBV6-5 combines with J gene TRBJ1-2, with 7 positions matching TRBD1. The sequence came from a woman in her forties with Graves' hyperthyroidism. The CDR3 protein is CASSYPTGVPGYGYTF. In nucleotides, the CDR3 is TGTGCCAGCAGTTACCCTACAGGGGTCCCCGGCTATGGCTACACCTTC.